Presented here are 3 T cell receptor beta chains from one specimen sequenced in a study of T cell repertoires in cytomegalovirus infection. Their antigens are not known. TCRdb redid the calling of the reads with MiXCR, one entry per CDR3 protein. The repertoire holds about 150,000 distinct CDR3 sequences, with approximately 30% as singletons. The material was CD8+ T cells from cultured PBMCs, obtained from culture after CMV antigen stimulation. The source of these receptors is a human donor in good health (CMV status not recorded). Some clones in this sample may be carry-over from other donors' samples.

This clonotype was detected many times. The chain employs TRBV6-1 and TRBJ2-3; D is unresolved. The CDR3 consists of 15 residues. Trimming stripped 7 bases from V and 2 bases from J, with 16 bases between. Germline CDR1 MNHNS, CDR2 SASEGT. CDR3 region: CASMVGAVDTDTQYF. As DNA, the CDR3 is TGTGCCAGCATGGTGGGCGCGGTCGACACAGATACGCAGTATTTT.

This rearrangement joins TRBV9 to TRBJ2-5; 10 bases map to TRBD1. Germline V CDR1 and CDR2: SGDLS, YYNGEE. The V gene end was trimmed by 3 bases and the J gene end by 5 bases; junction bases not matched to a gene: 10. The CDR3 extends over 16 amino acids. The CDR3 region is CASSALTGGPGETQYF. CDR3 coding DNA: TGTGCCAGCAGCGCCCTGACAGGGGGCCCCGGTGAGACCCAGTACTTC.

This clonotype was observed a few times. The V call is TRBV28, the J call TRBJ2-7, with a possible D match to TRBD1 (6 bases). V was pared by 5 bases and J by 7 bases, with 15 bases between. Germline V CDR1 and CDR2: MDHEN, SYDVKM. CDR3 size: 13 residues. CDR3 nucleotide sequence: TGTGCCAGCAGTACAACAGGGTCCGGTGAGCAGTACTTC. Translation gives CASSTTGSGEQYF.